The entry below gives a single T cell receptor beta chain sequence along with its context. The entry originates in a study of blood T cell repertoires in COVID-19. On the study more broadly: Whether acute or convalescent, the COVID-19 samples came from the United States, Italy and Spain. Sample material is recorded as cDNA or gDNA derived from T cells, B-cell-depleted T cells, or PBMCs.

Original processing methods: Amplifying reference gene primers gave estimates of nucleated cell counts. Clones were sequenced by immunoSEQ multiplex PCR, and TCRdb holds only the in-frame ones, with some missing. The D gene and trimming were derived from the DNA, and the V and J assignments and clone size from that table. The sample includes around 170,000 clones, over 75% of them seen just once. From germline, CDR1 is MNHNS and CDR2 SASEGT. This CDR3 is built from 16 residues. V lost 3 bases, J lost 1 base, and 13 bases lay in between. The sequence was obtained from a man in his 70s with active or convalescent COVID-19. The specimen was peripheral blood. V is TRBV6-1 and J is TRBJ2-4, with D possibly TRBD1 on 6 matching bases. In nucleotides, the CDR3 is TGTGCCAGCAGTGACGGACAGTCTAGGGCCAAAAACATTCAGTACTTC. Its protein product is CASSDGQSRAKNIQYF.